This T cell receptor (beta chain) was identified during a study of blood T cell repertoires in COVID-19. Original handling: The assay estimated nucleated cells by amplifying reference gene primers. Generated by immunoSEQ multiplex PCR, the TCRdb table keeps only in-frame clones and is missing some. V, J and clone size are those of that table, while D and trimming were read from the DNA. The data contain 120,000 to 150,000 clones, 80% to 90% of them singletons. The receptor comes from a human donor with acute or convalescent COVID-19. The donor label of this sample is uncertain. Sequenced material: peripheral blood.

CDR3 region: CASSLADGTGADEQFF. The CDR3, as DNA: TGTGCCAGCAGCCTTGCCGACGGGACAGGGGCCGATGAGCAGTTCTTC. The chain carries TRBV11-3 and TRBJ2-1; 10 nucleotides line up with TRBD1. This CDR3 contains 16 residues. Looked up from germline, CDR1 is SGHNT and CDR2 is YENEEA. V lost 5 bases and J lost 8; bases outside the gene matches: 12.